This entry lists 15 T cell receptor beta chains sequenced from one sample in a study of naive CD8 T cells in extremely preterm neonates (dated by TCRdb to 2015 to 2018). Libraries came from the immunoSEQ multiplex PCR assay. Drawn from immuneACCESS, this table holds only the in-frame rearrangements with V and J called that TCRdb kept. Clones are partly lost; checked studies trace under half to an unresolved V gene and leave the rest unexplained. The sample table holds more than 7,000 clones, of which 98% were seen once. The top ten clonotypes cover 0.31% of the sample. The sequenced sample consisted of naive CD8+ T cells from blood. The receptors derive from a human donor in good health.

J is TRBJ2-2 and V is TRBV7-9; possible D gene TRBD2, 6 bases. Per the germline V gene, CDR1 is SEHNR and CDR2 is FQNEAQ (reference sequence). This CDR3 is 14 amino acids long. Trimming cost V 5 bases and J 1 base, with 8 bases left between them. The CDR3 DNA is TGTGCCAGCAGCCGGGACTTGAACACCGGGGAGCTGTTTTTT. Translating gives CASSRDLNTGELFF.

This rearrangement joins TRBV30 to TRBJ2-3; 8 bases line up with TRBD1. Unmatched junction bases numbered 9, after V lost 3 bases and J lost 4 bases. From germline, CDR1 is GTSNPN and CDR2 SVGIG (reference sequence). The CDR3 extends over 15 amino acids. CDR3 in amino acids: CAWSAGGRPADTQYF. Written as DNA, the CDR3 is TGTGCCTGGAGCGCAGGGGGCAGGCCGGCAGATACGCAGTATTTT.

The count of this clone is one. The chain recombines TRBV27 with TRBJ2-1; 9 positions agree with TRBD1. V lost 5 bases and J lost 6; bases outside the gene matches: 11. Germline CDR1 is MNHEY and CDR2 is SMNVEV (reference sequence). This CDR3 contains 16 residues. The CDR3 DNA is TGTGCCAGCAGTCCATGGGGACAGGGAAGATCCAATGAGCAGTTCTTC. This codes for CASSPWGQGRSNEQFF.

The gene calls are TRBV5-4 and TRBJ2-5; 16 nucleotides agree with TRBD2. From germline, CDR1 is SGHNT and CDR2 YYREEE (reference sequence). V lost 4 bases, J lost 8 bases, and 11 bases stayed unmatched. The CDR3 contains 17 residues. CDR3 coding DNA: TGTGCCAGCAGCCCCGCGGGACTAGCGGGAGGGTTCGATACCCAGTACTTC. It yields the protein CASSPAGLAGGFDTQYF. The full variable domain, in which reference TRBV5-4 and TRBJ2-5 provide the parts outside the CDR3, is ETGVTQSPTHLIKTRGQQVTLRCSSQSGHNTVSWYQQALGQGPQFIFQYYREEENGRGNFPPRFSGLQFPNYSSELNVNALELDDSALYLCASSPAGLAGGFDTQYFGPGTRLLVL.

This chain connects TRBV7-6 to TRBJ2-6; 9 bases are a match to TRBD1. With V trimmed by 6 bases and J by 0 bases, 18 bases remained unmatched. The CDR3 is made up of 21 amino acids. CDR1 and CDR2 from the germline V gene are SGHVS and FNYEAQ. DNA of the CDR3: TGTGCCAGCAGTCAAAATTTAGTTAGGGACAGGGATCCCTCTGGGGCCAACGTCCTGACTTTC. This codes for CASSQNLVRDRDPSGANVLTF.

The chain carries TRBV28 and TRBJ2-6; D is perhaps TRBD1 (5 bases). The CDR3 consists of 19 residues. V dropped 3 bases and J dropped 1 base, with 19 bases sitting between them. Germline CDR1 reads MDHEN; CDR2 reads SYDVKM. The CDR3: CASSFPIREGASGANVLTF. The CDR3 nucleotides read TGTGCCAGCAGTTTCCCCATCAGGGAAGGCGCGTCTGGGGCCAACGTCCTGACTTTC.

For the CDR3, the DNA is TGTGCCAGCAGCCTACTAGCGGGAGGGACAGATACGCAGTATTTT. This encodes CASSLLAGGTDTQYF. The rearrangement uses TRBV9 and TRBJ2-3; TRBD2 aligns across 13 bases. J was trimmed by 3 bases and V by 4 bases; bases with no gene match: 2. The CDR3 runs 15 residues. Looked up from germline, CDR1 is SGDLS and CDR2 is YYNGEE.

This CDR3 reads CASSLSLAGYNEQFF. CDR3 coding DNA: TGTGCCAGCAGCTTATCGCTAGCGGGGTACAATGAGCAGTTCTTC. The J gene is TRBJ2-1, the V gene TRBV13, with 9 bases fitting TRBD2. The J segment lost 4 bases and the V segment lost 2 bases, leaving 3 bases of the junction unmatched. Germline V gene data show CDR1 as PRHDT and CDR2 as FYEKMQ (reference sequence). This CDR3 is 15 amino acids long.

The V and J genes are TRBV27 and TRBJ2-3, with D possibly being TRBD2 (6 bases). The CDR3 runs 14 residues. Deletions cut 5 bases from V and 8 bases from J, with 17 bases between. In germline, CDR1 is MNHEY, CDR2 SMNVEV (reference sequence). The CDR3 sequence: CASSIGTPRGTQYF. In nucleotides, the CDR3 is TGTGCCAGCAGTATCGGGACTCCAAGGGGTACGCAGTATTTT.

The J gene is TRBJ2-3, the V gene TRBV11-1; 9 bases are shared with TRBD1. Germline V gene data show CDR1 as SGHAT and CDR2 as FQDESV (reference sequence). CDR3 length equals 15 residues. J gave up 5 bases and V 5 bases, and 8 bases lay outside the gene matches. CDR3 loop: CASSPRDRVLDTQYF. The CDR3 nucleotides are TGTGCCAGCAGCCCCCGGGACAGGGTATTAGATACGCAGTATTTT.

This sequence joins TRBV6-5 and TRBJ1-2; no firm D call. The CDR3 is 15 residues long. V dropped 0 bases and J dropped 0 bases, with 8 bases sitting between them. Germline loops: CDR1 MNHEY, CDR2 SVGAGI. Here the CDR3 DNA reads TGTGCCAGCAGTTACTCGGTCGGGGCTAACTATGGCTACACCTTC. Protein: CASSYSVGANYGYTF.

This chain's CDR3 is CASSPSGSGNTIYF. The CDR3 DNA sequence: TGTGCCAGCAGCCCCTCAGGGTCTGGAAACACCATATATTTT. This chain links TRBV9 with TRBJ1-3; maybe TRBD1 (5 bases). Trimming removed 4 bases from V and 1 base from J, with 9 bases in between. CDR3 length: 14 amino acids. From germline, CDR1 is SGDLS and CDR2 YYNGEE.

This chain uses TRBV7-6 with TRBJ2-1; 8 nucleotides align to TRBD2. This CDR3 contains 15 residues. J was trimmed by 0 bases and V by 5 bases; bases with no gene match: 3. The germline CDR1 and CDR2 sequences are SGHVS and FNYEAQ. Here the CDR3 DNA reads TGTGCCAGCAGCGAGACTAGCGACTCCTACAATGAGCAGTTCTTC. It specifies CASSETSDSYNEQFF. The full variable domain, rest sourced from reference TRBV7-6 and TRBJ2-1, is GAGVSQSPRYKVTKRGQDVALRCDPISGHVSLYWYRQALGQGPEFLTYFNYEAQQDKSGLPNDRFSAERPEGSISTLTIQRTEQRDSAMYRCASSETSDSYNEQFFGPGTRLTVL.

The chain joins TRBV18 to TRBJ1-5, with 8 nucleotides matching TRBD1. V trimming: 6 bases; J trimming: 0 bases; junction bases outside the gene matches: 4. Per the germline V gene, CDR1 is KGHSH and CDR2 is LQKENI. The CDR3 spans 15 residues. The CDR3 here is CASSRGQGSNQPQHF. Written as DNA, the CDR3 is TGTGCCAGCTCCCGTGGACAGGGTAGCAATCAGCCCCAGCATTTT.

The CDR3, as DNA: TGTGCCAGCAGCCAAACTGTTGAGGGGCAGTTCTTC. The encoded protein is CASSQTVEGQFF. The V gene is TRBV13, the J gene TRBJ2-1, with D maybe TRBD2 (5 bases). The CDR3 is 12 amino acids. The germline V gene has CDR1 PRHDT and CDR2 FYEKMQ (reference sequence). V was trimmed by 5 bases and J by 12 bases, leaving 14 bases between them.